These T cell receptor beta chains were read from a single sample in a study of T cells in narcolepsy. Profiled with immunoSEQ multiplex PCR; TCRdb holds only in-frame clones, not every one. This table holds approximately 11,000 clones, around 94% found once. Sequencing used CD45RA- memory CD4+ T cells from PBMCs. The receptors shown here come from a human donor with narcolepsy. Both conserved end residues are part of each CDR3. The D gene is left open where the match is weak. Size values are once, few and many counts, or a class for expanded clones, and some rows have none.

d_call: NA
v_call: TRBV5-1
clone_size: NA
j_call: TRBJ1-6
cdr3_nt: TGCGCCAGCAGACCAGGGTCACTCTCCTATAATTCACCCCTCCACTTT
cdr3_aa: CASRPGSLSYNSPLHF

d_call: NA
v_call: TRBV7-9
clone_size: NA
j_call: TRBJ1-4
cdr3_nt: TGTGCCAGCAGCCCCTTGACCGTGGGAGGGGAAAAACTGTTTTTT
cdr3_aa: CASSPLTVGGEKLFF

d_call: NA
v_call: TRBV11-2
clone_size: once
j_call: TRBJ2-2
cdr3_nt: TGTGCCAGCAGCCTCAGGAACACCGGGGAGCTGTTTTTT
cdr3_aa: CASSLRNTGELFF

d_call: NA
v_call: TRBV5-4
clone_size: NA
j_call: TRBJ2-1
cdr3_nt: TGTGCCAGCAGCCTGCCGGACAGCTACAATGAGCAGTTCTTC
cdr3_aa: CASSLPDSYNEQFF

d_call: TRBD2
v_call: TRBV4-1
clone_size: NA
j_call: TRBJ2-5
cdr3_nt: TGCGCCAGCAGTCTTAGCGGGAGCGGTTGGGAGACCCAGTACTTC
cdr3_aa: CASSLSGSGWETQYF

d_call: NA
v_call: TRBV20-1
clone_size: NA
j_call: TRBJ2-5
cdr3_nt: TGCAGTGCCTCGGGAGAAGAGACCCAGTACTTC
cdr3_aa: CSASGEETQYF

d_call: NA
v_call: TRBV19
clone_size: NA
j_call: TRBJ1-1
cdr3_nt: TGTGCCAGTAGTAAGCCGTCCGCGGCTTTCTTT
cdr3_aa: CASSKPSAAFF

d_call: NA
v_call: TRBV18
clone_size: few
j_call: TRBJ1-5
cdr3_nt: TGTGCCAGCTCACCGGACACCGTGGCCCAGCATTTT
cdr3_aa: CASSPDTVAQHF

d_call: TRBD2
v_call: TRBV6-5
clone_size: NA
j_call: TRBJ2-7
cdr3_nt: TGTGCCAGACACCCCTGCGGGAGGGCCTTCTACGAGCAGTACTTC
cdr3_aa: CARHPCGRAFYEQYF

d_call: NA
v_call: TRBV6-1
clone_size: NA
j_call: TRBJ1-2
cdr3_nt: TGTGCCAGCACCCAAGGGCGTCGACAGGACTATGGCTACACCTTC
cdr3_aa: CASTQGRRQDYGYTF

d_call: TRBD1
v_call: TRBV5-1
clone_size: NA
j_call: TRBJ1-4
cdr3_nt: TGCGCCAGCAGCTTACAGGGGATGGATGAAAAACTGTTTTTT
cdr3_aa: CASSLQGMDEKLFF

d_call: TRBD1
v_call: TRBV10-3
clone_size: NA
j_call: TRBJ2-5
cdr3_nt: TGTGCCATCACCCCGGGGACAGGGACGCAAGAGACCCAGTACTTC
cdr3_aa: CAITPGTGTQETQYF

d_call: NA
v_call: TRBV30
clone_size: NA
j_call: TRBJ1-1
cdr3_nt: TGTGCGGCCCACAGGGCGAACACTGAAGCTTTCTTT
cdr3_aa: CAAHRANTEAFF

d_call: NA
v_call: TRBV27
clone_size: NA
j_call: TRBJ1-1
cdr3_nt: TGTGCCAGCAGTTTAATGGCAGGGTTGTTCACTGAAGCTTTCTTT
cdr3_aa: CASSLMAGLFTEAFF

d_call: NA
v_call: TRBV6-1
clone_size: NA
j_call: TRBJ1-2
cdr3_nt: TGTGCCAGCAGTCGGGGCAACTATGGCTACACCTTC
cdr3_aa: CASSRGNYGYTF

d_call: TRBD2
v_call: TRBV11-2
clone_size: NA
j_call: TRBJ2-7
cdr3_nt: TGTGCCAGCAGCTTGGGGGGGAACTCCTACGAGCAGTACTTC
cdr3_aa: CASSLGGNSYEQYF

d_call: NA
v_call: TRBV2
clone_size: NA
j_call: TRBJ2-3
cdr3_nt: TGTGCCAGCAGACCCCGCCTGTACGGAGATACGCAGTATTTT
cdr3_aa: CASRPRLYGDTQYF

d_call: NA
v_call: TRBV9
clone_size: NA
j_call: TRBJ2-2
cdr3_nt: TGTGCCAGCAGCCTAACCCTCACCGGGGAGCTGTTTTTT
cdr3_aa: CASSLTLTGELFF

d_call: NA
v_call: TRBV10-3
clone_size: NA
j_call: TRBJ1-2
cdr3_nt: TGTGCCATCAGTGCCGGGGTCGCGGGGGCGGGAACGTATGGCTACACCTTC
cdr3_aa: CAISAGVAGAGTYGYTF

d_call: NA
v_call: TRBV18
clone_size: once
j_call: TRBJ1-2
cdr3_nt: TGTGCCAGCTCACCGGACGGGAGGGTCTATGGCTACACCTTC
cdr3_aa: CASSPDGRVYGYTF